What follows are 5 T cell receptor beta chains derived from one specimen sequenced in a study of OX40 agonist ivuxolimab in advanced cancers. This table comes from immunoSEQ multiplex PCR, and its TCRdb copy is limited to in-frame clones, with some not included. The sample yields about 77,000 clones, less than 95% seen once. Sequenced material: CD4+ or CD8+ T cells sorted from blood, taken in a trial of the OX40 agonist ivuxolimab. These receptors originate from an adult with an advanced solid tumor such as melanoma, head and neck, liver or kidney cancer.

The chain uses TRBV7-8 and TRBJ2-3, with a tentative D call TRBD2 (6 bases). The CDR3 is made up of 16 amino acids. Germline V lookup: CDR1 SGHVS, CDR2 FQNEAQ. The germline V and J ends were trimmed by 0 bases and 4 bases, with 14 bases remaining between them. DNA for the CDR3: TGTGCCAGCAGCTTAGCGGAGGGGAGGCCGGCAGATACGCAGTATTTT. This encodes CASSLAEGRPADTQYF.

This clone was seen only once. The V call is TRBV5-1, the J call TRBJ2-1, with 7 bases fitting TRBD1. CDR1 and CDR2 from the germline V gene are SGHRS and YFSETQ. V trimming: 3 bases; J trimming: 4 bases; junction bases outside the gene matches: 7. This CDR3 has 15 amino acids. The CDR3 region is CASSWTGSHYNEQFF. For the CDR3, the DNA is TGCGCCAGCAGCTGGACAGGTTCTCATTACAATGAGCAGTTCTTC.

The rearrangement links TRBV6-6 to TRBJ1-5; D not certain. The ends were cut back, 7 bases at V and 7 bases at J, with 17 bases in the middle. CDR3 length: 14 amino acids. The germline V gene has CDR1 MNHNY and CDR2 SVGAGI (reference sequence). The CDR3 nucleotides read TGTGCCAGCACACACGGGTGGCTTACCCAGCCCCAGCATTTT. Encoded protein: CASTHGWLTQPQHF.

This chain links TRBV4-1 with TRBJ1-2, with D tentatively TRBD1 (6 bases). The CDR3 extends over 16 amino acids. V shed 3 bases and J shed 5 bases, with 19 bases lying between them. The germline gives CDR1 MGHRA, CDR2 YSYEKL. The chain's CDR3 is CASSQNTGPGHYGYTF. For the CDR3, the DNA is TGCGCCAGCAGCCAGAATACAGGGCCCGGACATTATGGCTACACCTTC.

The rearrangement joins TRBV5-1 to TRBJ2-3; the D is unclear. CDR3 size: 14 residues. CDR1 is SGHRS, CDR2 YFSETQ, per germline. V lost 0 bases to trimming and J lost 4 bases, with 9 bases between them. The CDR3 coding sequence is TGCGCCAGCAGCTTGGAAGCCCGGCCAGATACGCAGTATTTT. Encoded protein: CASSLEARPDTQYF.